This T cell receptor (beta chain) is drawn from a study of T cell responses to AZD1222 COVID-19 vaccine. The study, taken as a whole, reports: Reportedly, nearly half of unique spike TCRs recognized epitopes outside B.1.351/B.1.1.7 mutations. Vaccine-related CD4 TCRs covered spike, predominating at 160-218 and 743-854.

The data were produced by immunoSEQ multiplex PCR, yet TCRdb's version contains in-frame clones alone and is incomplete. The table lists around 99,000 clones, 87% of them singletons. This CDR3 region has 16 residues. Deletions cut 0 bases from V and 4 bases from J, with 14 bases between. Germline CDR1 is SGHDN and CDR2 is FVKESK. On this clone itself: The antigen is undetermined.

Investigators merged groups given second doses at roughly 4 or roughly 12 weeks. Sequences were derived from peripheral blood, sampled 28 days after the second AZD1222 dose. The receptor was isolated from an adult who received the AZD1222 COVID-19 vaccine. The rearrangement links TRBV14 to TRBJ2-3; D unresolved. The CDR3, as DNA: TGTGCCAGCAGCCAAGATCTGGACCACACCTCAGATACGCAGTATTTT. This translates into CASSQDLDHTSDTQYF. The full variable domain, completed using reference TRBV14 and TRBJ2-3, is EAGVTQFPSHSVIEKGQTVTLRCDPISGHDNLYWYRRVMGKEIKFLLHFVKESKQDESGMPNNRFLAERTGGTYSTLKVQPAELEDSGVYFCASSQDLDHTSDTQYFGPGTRLTVL.